The following is a T cell receptor beta chain sequence with its context. What it binds is not known. The data belong to a study of cytomegalovirus exposure and HLA in healthy donors. Study details: There were fewer than 130 million unique TCR beta sequences, drawn from approximately 190 million T cells, in an earlier analysis.

Regarding the study as a whole: In a later analysis, TCR beta V- and J-gene trimming showed a link to a missense DCLRE1C variant.

The V gene end was trimmed by 5 bases and the J gene end by 3 bases; junction bases not matched to a gene: 9. CDR1 is SGHTA and CDR2 is FQGNSA in the germline V gene. The CDR3 covers 16 residues. In the PCR, 60 Vbeta and 13 Jbeta primers were used. Some clones are missing from TCRdb's copy, which holds only in-frame ones; the method was immunoSEQ multiplex PCR. This table holds some 140,000 clones, 73% found once. Material for sequencing was PBMCs. This TCR came from a middle-aged woman in good health and CMV-seronegative. The J gene is TRBJ2-2, the V gene TRBV7-2; 7 positions agree with TRBD1. CDR3: CASSDMTGRHTGELFF. DNA of the CDR3: TGTGCCAGCAGCGACATGACAGGGAGACACACCGGGGAGCTGTTTTTT.